The 21 T cell receptor beta chains below come from one sample, sequenced in a study of blood T cell repertoires in COVID-19. TCRdb keeps only in-frame clones here, not all; method: immunoSEQ multiplex PCR. The sample lists about 77,000 clones; 75% to 90% were seen once. What was sequenced was peripheral blood. The receptors come from a woman in her sixties or seventies with acute or convalescent COVID-19.

This clone was seen only a few times. The rearrangement uses TRBV19 and TRBJ2-2; 10 bases fit TRBD1. Germline trimming cut 5 bases from V and 5 bases from J; bases unmatched to any gene: 5. Germline CDR1 LNHDA, CDR2 SQIVND (reference sequence). The CDR3 spans 15 residues. The CDR3 region is CASSVTGGGTGELFF. The DNA for the CDR3 is TGTGCCAGTAGTGTGACAGGGGGCGGGACCGGGGAGCTGTTTTTT.

This clone has a handful of counts. V is TRBV4-1 and J is TRBJ2-7, with 7 positions matching TRBD1. The CDR3 length is 14 residues. Germline trimming cut 1 base from V and 3 bases from J; bases unmatched to any gene: 3. CDR1 and CDR2 from the germline V gene are MGHRA and YSYEKL. CDR3 amino acids: CASSQAAGGYEQYF. CDR3 DNA sequence: TGCGCCAGCAGCCAAGCAGCAGGGGGCTACGAGCAGTACTTC.

This clone was seen a handful of times. The chain carries TRBV19 and TRBJ1-5; D not resolved. The CDR3 length is 14 residues. CDR1 is LNHDA, CDR2 SQIVND, per germline (reference sequence). The V gene lost 7 bases and the J gene lost 2 bases, with 12 bases spanning the gap. CDR3 sequence reads: CASTQSGGNQPQHF. CDR3 coding DNA: TGTGCCAGTACACAGTCCGGCGGCAATCAGCCCCAGCATTTT.

CDR3 DNA sequence: TGTGCCAGTAGTACGCGGGGACTAGGGACAGGGAACTATGGCTACACCTTC. Protein product: CASSTRGLGTGNYGYTF. The V and J genes are TRBV19 and TRBJ1-2, with 9 bases identical to TRBD1. There are 17 residues in the CDR3. Germline CDR1 and CDR2: LNHDA and SQIVND (reference sequence). V lost 4 bases to trimming and J lost 2 bases; unmatched junction nucleotides: 11.

This clone was observed once. CDR3: CASSLRGGYGYTF. CDR3 nucleotides: TGTGCCAGCAGTTTACGAGGGGGATATGGCTACACCTTC. V usage is TRBV27 and J usage is TRBJ1-2; D perhaps matches TRBD1 (6 bases). The CDR3 runs to 13 residues. V lost 2 bases, J lost 5 bases, and 9 bases lay in between. The V gene's germline CDR1 is MNHEY and CDR2 SMNVEV (reference sequence).

The rearrangement uses TRBV10-3 and TRBJ1-1; no reliable D call. This CDR3 region has 15 residues. V gave up 6 bases and J gave up 1 base, with 15 bases separating them. CDR1 and CDR2 (germline): ENHRY, SYGVKD. CDR3 sequence: CAIRSSGLPNTEAFF. CDR3 in DNA: TGTGCCATCAGATCAAGCGGCCTGCCGAACACTGAAGCTTTCTTT.

This clone has only a few counts. The J gene is TRBJ2-7, the V gene TRBV5-4; 8 bases fit TRBD1. The CDR3 extends over 14 amino acids. Germline V gene data show CDR1 as SGHNT and CDR2 as YYREEE (reference sequence). V shed 4 bases and J 2 bases; nucleotides not matched to a gene: 5. As DNA, the CDR3 is TGTGCCAGCAGCAATGACAGGGGACCCTACGAGCAGTACTTC. Its translation: CASSNDRGPYEQYF.

This clone was picked up a small number of times. This chain joins TRBV27 and TRBJ1-4; possible D gene TRBD1, 6 bases. With 6 bases removed from V and 5 bases from J, the gap between germline ends came to 10 bases. Germline CDR1 and CDR2: MNHEY and SMNVEV (reference sequence). This CDR3 contains 13 residues. CDR3 amino acids: CASRTGANEKLFF. The CDR3 coding sequence is TGTGCCAGCAGGACAGGTGCGAATGAAAAACTGTTTTTT.

This clone turned up a few times. This chain links TRBV6-2 or TRBV6-3 with TRBJ2-3; the match to TRBD2 covers 11 bases. Germline lookup yields CDR1 MNHEY and CDR2 SVGEGT. This CDR3 is 16 amino acids long. V lost 2 bases and J lost 4; bases outside the gene matches: 5. The CDR3 DNA reads as TGTGCCAGCAGTTACCCCCGACTAGCGGGATCAGATACGCAGTATTTT. Translating gives CASSYPRLAGSDTQYF.

The V call is TRBV12-3 or TRBV12-4, the J call TRBJ1-2; D possibly corresponds to TRBD1 (5 bases). The V gene lost 1 base and the J gene lost 8 bases, with 8 bases spanning the gap. The CDR3 extends over 12 amino acids. The CDR3 DNA reads TGTGCCAGCAGTTTAGGGACACGAGGCTACACCTTC. Protein sequence: CASSLGTRGYTF.

The V call is TRBV11-2, the J call TRBJ1-1; unclear D gene. Germline CDR1 SGHAT, CDR2 FQNNGV. This CDR3 spans 12 amino acids. Trimming shortened V by 6 bases and J by 0 bases, and 5 bases separated the two germline ends. The CDR3 protein is CASRYLNTEAFF. DNA of the CDR3: TGTGCCAGCAGGTATTTGAACACTGAAGCTTTCTTT.

V and J are TRBV24-1 and TRBJ2-7, with D perhaps matching TRBD1 (5 bases). CDR3 length equals 13 residues. Germline V CDR1 and CDR2: KGHDR, SFDVKD. The V and J ends lost 3 bases and 3 bases respectively, with 8 bases between them. CDR3 residues: CATSDIDSYEQYF. CDR3 DNA: TGTGCCACCAGTGATATCGACAGCTACGAGCAGTACTTC.

The genes are TRBV11-3 and TRBJ2-5, with 7 nucleotides matching TRBD1. J lost 0 bases, V lost 5 bases, and 6 bases had no gene match. There are 15 residues in the CDR3. The germline V gene encodes CDR1 SGHNT and CDR2 YENEEA. DNA of the CDR3: TGTGCCAGCAGCGTCGGACAGGCCGACCAAGAGACCCAGTACTTC. This gives the protein CASSVGQADQETQYF.

This chain uses TRBV5-4 with TRBJ1-3; TRBD1 is a possible D gene (6 bases). V was clipped by 3 bases and J by 8 bases, with 12 bases between them. From germline, CDR1 is SGHNT and CDR2 YYREEE (reference sequence). The CDR3 totals 13 residues. Here the CDR3 DNA reads TGTGCCAGCAGCTGGAAGGACAGAGACACCATATATTTT. Residues: CASSWKDRDTIYF.

The CDR3 DNA sequence: TGTGCCAGCAGCTTGGGTCCAGAAATGAACACTGAAGCTTTCTTT. Protein sequence: CASSLGPEMNTEAFF. The genes are TRBV5-4 and TRBJ1-1; D unresolved. Trimming pared 0 bases from V and 0 bases from J, leaving 9 bases between. The CDR3 loop spans 15 amino acids. From germline, CDR1 is SGHNT and CDR2 YYREEE (reference sequence).

V is TRBV19 and J is TRBJ2-5; 8 bases agree with TRBD1. After removal of 5 bases from V and 5 bases from J, the junction contained 10 bases not matched to a gene. CDR3 length equals 15 residues. The germline gives CDR1 LNHDA, CDR2 SQIVND (reference sequence). CDR3 protein: CASSGYRGVGETQYF. The CDR3 coding sequence is TGTGCCAGTAGTGGGTACAGGGGGGTCGGGGAGACCCAGTACTTC.

The chain combines TRBV7-2 with TRBJ1-1; the D is unclear. Trimming stripped 1 base from V and 7 bases from J, with 4 bases between. Germline V gives CDR1 SGHTA, CDR2 FQGNSA. The CDR3 length is 11 residues. Written as DNA, the CDR3 is TGTGCCAGCAGCTTAGTCATTGAAGCTTTCTTT. It translates to CASSLVIEAFF.

The DNA of the CDR3 is TGCGCCAGCAGCTTGGACAGGGGGCTCTTTGGCTACACCTTC. Translated: CASSLDRGLFGYTF. The chain carries TRBV5-1 and TRBJ1-2; 9 nucleotides match TRBD1. The V segment lost 0 bases and the J segment 7 bases; nucleotides outside the gene matches: 4. This CDR3 is built from 14 residues. Germline V gene sequence: CDR1 SGHRS, CDR2 YFSETQ.

The chain is built from TRBV7-8 and TRBJ1-3; D is uncertain. The V gene lost 4 bases and the J gene lost 1 base, with 5 bases spanning the gap. The germline V gene encodes CDR1 SGHVS and CDR2 FQNEAQ. This CDR3 region has 13 residues. CDR3 bases: TGTGCCAGCAGCTATATTTCTGGAAACACCATATATTTT. Residues: CASSYISGNTIYF.

CDR3 DNA: TGTGCCAGCAGGGCGGCCCGGGACTTCAACAATGAGCAGTTCTTC. This codes for CASRAARDFNNEQFF. The chain uses TRBV5-6 and TRBJ2-1, with D perhaps matching TRBD2 (6 bases). From germline, CDR1 is SGHDT and CDR2 YYEEEE. Trimming shortened V by 5 bases and J by 5 bases, and 17 bases separated the two germline ends. This CDR3 has 15 residues.

This clone was seen a handful of times. V and J are TRBV6-5 and TRBJ1-5, with TRBD1 as a possible D gene (5 bases). Germline V gene data show CDR1 as MNHEY and CDR2 as SVGAGI. The CDR3 sequence is 13 residues long. The V and J ends lost 4 bases and 7 bases respectively, with 11 bases between them. As DNA, the CDR3 is TGTGCCAGCAGTTCCAGGGAGGAACAGCCCCAGCATTTT. This sequence encodes CASSSREEQPQHF.